Listed below are T cell receptor beta chains from one sample, sequenced in a study of T cells in Graves' hyperthyroidism and ophthalmopathy. Each CDR3 protein is one row after TCRdb ran MiXCR on the multiplex PCR reads. Found here are fewer than 700,000 distinct CDR3 sequences, 15% to 20% of them singletons; the top ten hold approximately 3.9%. Sequenced material: blood. The receptors were gathered from a woman aged 30 to 39 with Graves' hyperthyroidism. Each CDR3 is given with its conserved first and last residue. D genes are given only for firm matches. A clone size is listed for some rows: how often the clone was seen (once, few, many), or a class if it is expanded.

>NA|14|TRBV6-2/TRBV6-3|TRBD2|TRBJ2-1
CASSGLAGGFEQFF
TGTGCCAGCAGCGGACTAGCGGGAGGGTTTGAGCAGTTCTTC
>NA|15|TRBV29-1|NA|TRBJ1-2
CSVDRWQGSNYGYTF
TGCAGCGTTGACAGGTGGCAGGGATCTAACTATGGCTACACCTTC
>many|15|TRBV6-1|NA|TRBJ2-1
CASSDLRGPSNEQFF
TGTGCCAGCAGTGACCTCAGGGGTCCTTCCAATGAGCAGTTCTTC
>few|14|TRBV7-2|NA|TRBJ2-3
CASSRSGVPDTQYF
TGTGCCAGCAGCCGAAGTGGGGTCCCAGATACGCAGTATTTT
>many|17|TRBV6-2/TRBV6-3|TRBD1|TRBJ2-2
CASSYGGTGKNTGELFF
TGTGCCAGCAGTTACGGCGGGACAGGGAAGAACACCGGGGAGCTGTTTTTT
>NA|15|TRBV28|NA|TRBJ1-3
CASSFMGSSRNTIYF
TGTGCCAGCAGTTTTATGGGAAGTAGTAGAAACACCATATATTTT
>many|18|TRBV11-2|TRBD2|TRBJ2-1
CASSLPLAGGPGYNEQFF
TGTGCCAGCAGCTTACCCCTAGCGGGAGGGCCCGGCTACAATGAGCAGTTCTTC
>many|17|TRBV11-1|TRBD2|TRBJ2-2
CASSLASGRGDTGELFF
TGTGCCAGCAGCTTAGCTAGCGGGAGAGGAGACACCGGGGAGCTGTTTTTT
>many|15|TRBV6-2/TRBV6-3|TRBD1|TRBJ1-2
CASSRDLGTVDGYTF
TGTGCCAGCAGTCGAGATTTAGGGACAGTTGATGGCTACACCTTC
>many|12|TRBV20-1|TRBD1|TRBJ1-5
CSARQGIQPQHF
TGCAGTGCTCGACAGGGGATCCAGCCCCAGCATTTT
>NA|14|TRBV19|NA|TRBJ1-2
CASNPGRSNYGYTF
TGTGCCAGTAATCCGGGGCGATCTAACTATGGCTACACCTTC
>NA|16|TRBV10-3|TRBD1|TRBJ2-3
CAISNDDRGSTDTQYF
TGTGCCATCAGTAATGACGACAGGGGAAGCACAGATACGCAGTATTTT
>few|13|TRBV9|TRBD2|TRBJ2-1
CASGTSAKSEQFF
TGTGCCAGCGGGACTAGCGCCAAGAGTGAGCAGTTCTTC
>NA|18|TRBV5-1|TRBD2|TRBJ2-1
CASSFRPGLAEGNNEQFF
TGCGCCAGCAGCTTTCGTCCGGGACTAGCGGAAGGAAACAATGAGCAGTTCTTC
>NA|12|TRBV19|NA|TRBJ2-2
CASSITYGELFF
TGTGCCAGTAGTATTACTTACGGGGAGCTGTTTTTT
>few|15|TRBV9|NA|TRBJ2-1
CASSVGGDPNNEQFF
TGTGCCAGCAGCGTAGGAGGAGACCCAAACAATGAGCAGTTCTTC
>NA|14|TRBV6-1|TRBD2|TRBJ2-5
CASRVAGLASKDYF
TGTGCCAGCAGGGTTGCGGGACTAGCATCTAAGGATTACTTC
>few|16|TRBV7-6|NA|TRBJ1-1
CASSLGLRARNTEAFF
TGTGCCAGCAGCTTAGGACTGAGGGCTCGCAACACTGAAGCTTTCTTT
>NA|17|TRBV30|TRBD2|TRBJ2-3
CAWSPRRLAGSTDTQYF
TGTGCCTGGAGTCCCAGGCGGCTAGCGGGGTCCACAGATACGCAGTATTTT
>NA|17|TRBV19|TRBD2|TRBJ2-1
CASEMGLAGPPYNEQFF
TGTGCCAGTGAAATGGGACTAGCGGGGCCCCCCTACAATGAGCAGTTCTTC